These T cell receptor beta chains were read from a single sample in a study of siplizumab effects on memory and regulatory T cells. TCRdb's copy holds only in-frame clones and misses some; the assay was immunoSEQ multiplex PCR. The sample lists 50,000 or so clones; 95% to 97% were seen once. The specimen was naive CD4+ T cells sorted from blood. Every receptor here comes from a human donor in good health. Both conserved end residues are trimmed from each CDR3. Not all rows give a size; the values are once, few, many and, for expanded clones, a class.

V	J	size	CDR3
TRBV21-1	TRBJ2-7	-	ASRGEEKTSEQY
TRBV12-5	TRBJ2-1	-	ASGLATTSGMVSYNEQF
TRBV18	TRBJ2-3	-	ASSPRGDTQY
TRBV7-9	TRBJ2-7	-	ASSLVSSGSHEQY
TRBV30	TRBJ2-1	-	AWATGPGTREQF
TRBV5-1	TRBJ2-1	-	ASSFGPLNEQF
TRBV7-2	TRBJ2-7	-	ASSLMSLRQGSYEQY
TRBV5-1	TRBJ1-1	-	ATRPDGNTEAF
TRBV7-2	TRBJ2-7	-	ASSSTGYEQY
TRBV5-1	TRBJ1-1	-	ASSVGVVTEAF
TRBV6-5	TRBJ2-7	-	ASSSPGTGSFEQY
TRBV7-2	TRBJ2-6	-	ASSTTTGNSGANVLT
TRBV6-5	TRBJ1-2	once	ASSYVRGKGYT
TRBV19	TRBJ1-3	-	ATSPAGNTIY
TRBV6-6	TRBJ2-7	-	ASSSRDATYEQY
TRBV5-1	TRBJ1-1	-	ASSALQGPNTEAF
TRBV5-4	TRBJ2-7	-	ASSWTGTTYEQY
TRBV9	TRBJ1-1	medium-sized	ASQGANTEAF
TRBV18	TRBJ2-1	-	ASSSGRRYNEQF
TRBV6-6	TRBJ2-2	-	ASSYPGSGELF
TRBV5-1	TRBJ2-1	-	ASRGGGSSYNEQF
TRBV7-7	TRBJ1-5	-	ASRDRGQPQH
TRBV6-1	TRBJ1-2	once	ASSGRDRGQLLGYT
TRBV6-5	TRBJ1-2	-	ASSGIGPLFTGYT
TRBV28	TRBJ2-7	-	ASETQGYEQY
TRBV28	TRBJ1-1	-	ASKLTQINTEAF
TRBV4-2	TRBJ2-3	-	ASSQPGTSGMADTQY
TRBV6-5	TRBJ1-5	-	ASSHNQPQH
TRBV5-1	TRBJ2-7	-	ASRSLAGVSYEQY
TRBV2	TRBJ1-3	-	ASISSGNTIY
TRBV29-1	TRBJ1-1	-	SAAGLEAF
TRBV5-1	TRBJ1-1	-	ASSLGLTDQTEAF
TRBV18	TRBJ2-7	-	ASSGTDGYEQY
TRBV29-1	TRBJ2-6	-	SVVVDPLISVGANVLT
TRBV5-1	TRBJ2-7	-	ASSLAAGLIYEQY
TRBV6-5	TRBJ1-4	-	ASSYGWGLDEKLF
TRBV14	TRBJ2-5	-	ASSHHLSVETQY
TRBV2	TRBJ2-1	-	ASSRGAGGGAEQF
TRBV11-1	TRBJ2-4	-	ASSLRELKNIQY
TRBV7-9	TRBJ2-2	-	ASSLVLAGELF
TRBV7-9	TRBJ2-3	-	ASSLGSTGTQY
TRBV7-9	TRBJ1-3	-	ASSLAGSGNTIY
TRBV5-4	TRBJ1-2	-	ASTIKGAGYGYT
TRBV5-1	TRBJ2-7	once	ASSSDLAYEQY
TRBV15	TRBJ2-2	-	ATSRDSAELF
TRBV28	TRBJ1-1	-	ASSLSISEAF
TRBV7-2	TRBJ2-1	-	ASSRSGPSSYNEQF
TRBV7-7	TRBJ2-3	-	ASSLMTSFSTDTQY
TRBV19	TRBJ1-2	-	ASNLDRVGYT